The clone carrying this T cell receptor (beta chain) was observed a few times. Its target is not known. These data belong to a study of CD8+CD57+ T cells in acquired aplastic anemia. In the study overall: Each DNA sample taken from sorted CD4+ and CD8+ cells came to 3 to 4 ug on average. Study conclusions and caveats: A set of around 30 CD8+ CDR3 sequences was shared between patients and controls, and these sequences appeared highly expressed in patients.

This CDR3 has 11 amino acids. V dropped 6 bases and J dropped 6 bases, with 8 bases sitting between them. Germline V lookup: CDR1 MNHNS, CDR2 SASEGT. Patients selected for sequencing had displayed CD8+CD57+ cell expansion by flow cytometry. Blood was sampled before the patients had received any therapy. TCR beta VDJ combinations and CDR3 sequences were profiled from genomic DNA. TCRdb reprocessed the reads via MiXCR and lists one record per CDR3 protein. The sample comprises approximately 470,000 distinct CDR3 sequences, around a third of which are singletons, and 0.75% to 0.95% rests with the top ten.

Specimen: sorted CD4+, CD8+, or CD8+CD57+ T cells (not recorded which) from PBMCs. The chain links TRBV6-1 to TRBJ1-1; D unclear. The clonotype was recovered from a human donor with aplastic anemia. The CDR3 nucleotides read TGTGCCAGCAGCCACGGGGCTGAAGCTTTCTTT. Protein sequence: CASSHGAEAFF.